Listed below are T cell receptor beta chains from one sample, sequenced in a study of cytomegalovirus exposure and HLA in healthy donors. The data were produced by immunoSEQ multiplex PCR, yet TCRdb's version contains in-frame clones alone and is incomplete. The top ten hold about 1.1% of the sample, which has some 100,000 clones, 84% seen once. The sequenced sample was PBMCs. Receptor source: a woman aged 18-29 years in good health and CMV-seronegative. Each CDR3 is given with its conserved first and last residue. The D gene is left open where the match is weak. Only part of the rows carry a size: once, few, many, or a class if the clone is expanded.

j_gene | v_gene | abundance | d_gene | len | CDR3aa | CDR3nt
TRBJ2-3 | TRBV11-3 | few | . | 13 | CASSFPGADTQYF | TGTGCCAGCAGCTTTCCGGGGGCAGATACGCAGTATTTT
TRBJ1-3 | TRBV5-1 | few | . | 14 | CASSLDSGGNTIYF | TGCGCCAGCAGCTTGGATTCGGGTGGAAACACCATATATTTT
TRBJ1-2 | TRBV28 | . | . | 13 | CASSFQGVDGYTF | TGTGCCAGCAGTTTCCAAGGGGTTGATGGCTACACCTTC
TRBJ2-7 | TRBV10-3 | . | . | 14 | CAISESLSPYEQYF | TGTGCCATCAGTGAAAGTCTGAGCCCCTACGAGCAGTACTTC
TRBJ1-1 | TRBV6-5 | once | . | 14 | CASSYSSGGSEAFF | TGTGCCAGCAGTTACTCTTCGGGGGGTTCTGAAGCTTTCTTT
TRBJ2-7 | TRBV7-6 | . | . | 15 | CASSLGRGVPYEQYF | TGTGCCAGCAGCTTAGGGCGGGGAGTCCCCTACGAGCAGTACTTC
TRBJ2-1 | TRBV9 | . | TRBD2 | 15 | CASSLSGGSYNEQFF | TGTGCCAGCAGTCTTAGCGGGGGGTCCTACAATGAGCAGTTCTTC
TRBJ2-1 | TRBV4-2 | . | . | 14 | CASSQEHSANEQFF | TGTGCCAGCAGCCAAGAACACAGTGCCAATGAGCAGTTCTTC
TRBJ1-4 | TRBV4-3 | . | TRBD1 | 17 | CASSPLEPGQGTEKLFF | TGCGCCAGCAGCCCCCTAGAACCGGGACAGGGTACTGAAAAACTGTTTTTT
TRBJ2-5 | TRBV5-1 | . | TRBD2 | 15 | CASSPKRGRVETQYF | TGCGCCAGCAGCCCTAAGCGGGGTAGGGTAGAGACCCAGTACTTC
TRBJ1-2 | TRBV6-4 | . | . | 17 | CASSDVDSSNGDYGYTF | TGTGCCAGCAGTGACGTGGACAGCTCCAACGGTGACTATGGCTACACCTTC
TRBJ1-1 | TRBV30 | . | . | 13 | CAWRVDRDTEAFF | TGTGCCTGGAGGGTCGACAGAGACACTGAAGCTTTCTTT
TRBJ2-7 | TRBV19 | once | . | 14 | CASSIRATGYEQYF | TGTGCCAGTAGTATAAGGGCTACAGGCTACGAGCAGTACTTC
TRBJ2-7 | TRBV7-9 | . | TRBD1 | 15 | CSSSNRDRGRYEQYF | TGTTCCAGCAGCAACCGGGACAGGGGGCGCTACGAGCAGTACTTC
TRBJ2-1 | TRBV28 | . | TRBD1 | 14 | CASSSSDRWNEQFF | TGTGCCAGCAGCTCTTCGGACAGGTGGAATGAGCAGTTCTTC
TRBJ2-5 | TRBV9 | once | . | 13 | CASSVAAKETQYF | TGTGCCAGCAGCGTAGCAGCGAAAGAGACCCAGTACTTC
TRBJ2-7 | TRBV10-3 | . | TRBD1 | 16 | CAISESMGQGPYEQYF | TGTGCCATCAGTGAGTCGATGGGACAGGGGCCCTACGAGCAGTACTTC
TRBJ2-7 | TRBV27 | . | . | 15 | CASSLWGSLAYEQYF | TGTGCCAGCAGTTTATGGGGCAGCCTCGCATACGAGCAGTACTTC
TRBJ2-7 | TRBV6-4 | . | TRBD2 | 15 | CASSVPPSGSYEQYF | TGTGCCAGCAGTGTCCCCCCTAGCGGCTCCTACGAGCAGTACTTC
TRBJ1-1 | TRBV10-1 | few | . | 12 | CASSESGGEAFF | TGCGCCAGCAGTGAGTCGGGGGGGGAAGCTTTCTTT
TRBJ1-1 | TRBV6-5 | few | . | 15 | CASSRRRRRDTEAFF | TGTGCCAGCAGCAGAAGGCGGCGACGGGACACTGAAGCTTTCTTT
TRBJ2-7 | TRBV18 | . | . | 14 | CASSAALSSYEQYF | TGTGCCAGCTCAGCCGCGTTGAGCTCCTACGAGCAGTACTTC
TRBJ2-1 | TRBV5-1 | . | . | 14 | CASSYSGGLNEQFF | TGCGCCAGCAGCTATAGCGGAGGCTTGAATGAGCAGTTCTTC
TRBJ1-4 | TRBV7-9 | . | . | 14 | CASSFGRANEKLFF | TGTGCCAGCAGCTTTGGCCGGGCTAATGAAAAACTGTTTTTT
TRBJ2-5 | TRBV7-2 | . | . | 17 | CASSPLRGAGSQETQYF | TGTGCCAGCAGCCCCCTTCGGGGGGCAGGGAGCCAAGAGACCCAGTACTTC
TRBJ1-6 | TRBV6-5 | . | . | 14 | CASSWDISGSPLHF | TGTGCCAGCAGTTGGGACATCTCTGGGTCACCCCTCCACTTT
TRBJ2-5 | TRBV9 | . | TRBD2 | 19 | CASSRQPSISGGFKETQYF | TGTGCCAGCAGCCGTCAACCCTCGATTAGCGGGGGGTTTAAAGAGACCCAGTACTTC
TRBJ1-6 | TRBV5-4 | . | TRBD1 | 14 | CASSSGQGNSPLHF | TGTGCCAGCAGCTCGGGACAGGGCAATTCACCCCTCCACTTT
TRBJ1-2 | TRBV2 | . | TRBD1 | 14 | CASSRQGVGYGYTF | TGTGCCAGCAGCAGACAGGGGGTTGGGTATGGCTACACCTTC
TRBJ2-3 | TRBV9 | . | TRBD2 | 18 | CASSAYNGTSGRGSAQYF | TGTGCCAGCAGCGCATACAACGGGACTAGCGGGAGAGGATCGGCGCAGTATTTT
TRBJ2-2 | TRBV15 | . | . | 15 | CASSGGHDNTGELFF | TGTGCCTCATCGGGGGGACACGATAACACCGGGGAGCTGTTTTTT
TRBJ2-7 | TRBV18 | . | . | 12 | CASSPQSYEQYF | TGTGCCAGCTCACCACAGAGCTACGAGCAGTACTTC
TRBJ2-2 | TRBV5-1 | . | . | 15 | CASSHRTSNTGELFF | TGCGCCAGCAGCCATCGGACTTCGAACACCGGGGAGCTGTTTTTT
TRBJ2-7 | TRBV29-1 | . | TRBD2 | 13 | CGVNSGSLYEQYF | TGCGGCGTGAATAGCGGGAGTTTGTACGAGCAGTACTTC
TRBJ2-7 | TRBV5-4 | . | . | 15 | CASSTNRGLRYEQYF | TGTGCCAGCAGCACTAACAGGGGACTCCGCTACGAGCAGTACTTC
TRBJ2-7 | TRBV28 | . | . | 15 | CASSFSGSRTYEQYF | TGTGCCAGCAGTTTCTCGGGGTCAAGAACGTACGAGCAGTACTTC
TRBJ2-3 | TRBV19 | . | . | 15 | CASSILYKSTDTQYF | TGTGCCAGTAGTATCCTGTACAAGAGCACAGATACGCAGTATTTT